This T cell receptor (beta chain) was sequenced in a study of identical twins. Healthy Caucasian individuals made up all the donors. TCRdb re-analysed the 5' RACE reads in MiXCR, keeping a single row per CDR3 protein. The sample holds hundreds of thousands of distinct CDR3 sequences, approximately 8.3% seen once. The V end was cut by 3 bases, the J end by 4 bases, with 34 bases between. The CDR3 has 20 amino acids. CDR1 and CDR2 (germline): DFQATT, SNEGSKA (reference sequence). Study results and limitations: Compared with unrelated sharing, twin-shared out-of-frame alpha sequences had more low-probability sequences. Out-of-frame sharing of TCR alpha in monozygotic twins was underestimated by models.

The sample holds a few counts of this clonotype. Its antigen is unidentified. These data also formed part of another study, on yellow fever vaccine responses in identical twins.

The chain carries TRBV20-1 and TRBJ2-7; TRBD2 is a possible D gene (6 bases). The clonotype originates from a woman under 30 in good health. The sequenced material came from memory (CD45RO+) T cells sorted from blood. The CDR3 DNA sequence: TGCAGTGCTAGTCCTCGAAGGCTGGAGGGCCTTCACACCCTCTTATACGAGCAGTACTTC. Protein product: CSASPRRLEGLHTLLYEQYF.